This T cell receptor beta chain was recorded in a study of shared T cell receptors in the human thymus. Produced via immunoSEQ multiplex PCR; TCRdb's table is partial and in-frame only. The sample includes about 710,000 clones, over 75% seen only once; the top ten take 0.0094%. CDR1 is LNHDA and CDR2 is SQIVND in the germline V gene (reference sequence). There are 14 residues in the CDR3. V lost 4 bases, J lost 3 bases, and 13 bases lay in between. This clone was observed a single time. These same data were also listed under a study on human thymus T cells. That paper notes: What appeared biased in thymic and blood repertoires was the usage of V and J genes.

This TCR derives from a boy younger than two with a congenital heart defect. The sequenced material came from thymocytes. V and J are TRBV19 and TRBJ2-7; perhaps TRBD1 as D (5 bases). Here the CDR3 DNA reads TGTGCCAGTAGTACAAACAGGCAGGACTACGAGCAGTACTTC. Encoded protein: CASSTNRQDYEQYF.